The 31 T cell receptor beta chains given below trace back to one sample, sequenced in a study of blood T cell repertoires in COVID-19. The method was immunoSEQ multiplex PCR; TCRdb's version includes in-frame clones alone and lacks a portion of them. The table has over 150,000 clones, around nine tenths seen once. Sequencing was done on a sample of peripheral blood. These receptors all stem from a woman in her 70s with COVID-19, enrolled during active disease.

V gene TRBV15 combines with J gene TRBJ2-7, with 11 bases matching TRBD1. V shed 6 bases and J 4 bases; nucleotides not matched to a gene: 5. The CDR3 covers 14 residues. Germline loops: CDR1 LNHNV, CDR2 YYDKDF (reference sequence). The CDR3 DNA follows: TGTGCCACCAGGAGGGACAGGGGGTTGTACGAGCAGTACTTC. Protein: CATRRDRGLYEQYF. Drawing the rest from reference TRBV15 and TRBJ2-7, the complete variable domain is DAMVIQNPRYQVTQFGKPVTLSCSQTLNHNVMYWYQQKSSQAPKLLFHYYDKDFNNEADTPDNFQSRRPNTSFCFLDIRSPGLGDTAMYLCATRRDRGLYEQYFGPGTRLTVT.

The rearrangement links TRBV6-2 or TRBV6-3 to TRBJ1-5; unclear D gene. In germline, CDR1 is MNHEY, CDR2 SVGEGT. The CDR3 spans 14 residues. The V and J ends lost 2 bases and 8 bases respectively, with 13 bases between them. The CDR3 DNA reads TGTGCCAGCAGTTACGGGCCAGGCCTTAAGCCCCAGCATTTT. Protein product: CASSYGPGLKPQHF.

V and J are TRBV2 and TRBJ2-2; 9 nucleotides agree with TRBD1. With 5 bases clipped from V and 7 bases from J, the junction kept 11 bases outside the gene matches. The germline V gene encodes CDR1 SNHLY and CDR2 FYNNEI. This CDR3 is 16 amino acids long. The CDR3 DNA is TGTGCCAGCAGTAGACAGGGGGGGAAAGCTGGCGGGGAGCTGTTTTTT. Its translation: CASSRQGGKAGGELFF.

The chain carries TRBV11-3 and TRBJ2-1, with D maybe TRBD2 (5 bases). Germline V CDR1 and CDR2: SGHNT, YENEEA. Trimming shortened V by 5 bases and J by 7 bases, and 15 bases separated the two germline ends. The CDR3 spans 14 residues. The CDR3 sequence is CASSSGVLRNEQFF. As DNA, the CDR3 is TGTGCCAGCAGCAGCGGAGTACTCAGGAATGAGCAGTTCTTC.

In this sample, this clone turned up a few times. The rearrangement links TRBV5-1 to TRBJ2-1; TRBD2 matches at 9 bases. The CDR3 covers 13 residues. V gave up 3 bases and J gave up 12 bases; unmatched junction bases: 7. CDR1 is SGHRS, CDR2 YFSETQ, per germline. The CDR3: CASSSGLAPPQFF. The CDR3 DNA reads as TGCGCCAGCAGCTCTGGACTAGCGCCCCCGCAGTTCTTC.

This clone was counted a few times. V is TRBV27 and J is TRBJ1-1; D is unresolved. The CDR3 runs to 15 residues. Trimming took off 7 bases at V and 0 bases at J, with 15 bases between the two ends. Per germline, CDR1 MNHEY and CDR2 SMNVEV (reference sequence). CDR3 DNA sequence: TGTGCCAGCACTAATGCGGGGAGGGTGAACACTGAAGCTTTCTTT. Its translation: CASTNAGRVNTEAFF.

CDR3 in DNA: TGTGCCAGCAGCCAAGATCCCCAGGGCGGGGAGCTGTTTTTT. Protein: CASSQDPQGGELFF. The genes are TRBV3-1 (or the pseudogene TRBV3-2) and TRBJ2-2, with TRBD1 as a possible D gene (5 bases). This CDR3 is 14 amino acids long. CDR1 is LGHDT, CDR2 YNNKEL, per germline (reference sequence). Trimming cost V 0 bases and J 7 bases, with 9 bases left between them.

The CDR3 bases are TGTGCCAGCAGCCCTACACAGGGGGAAGCTGGAAACACCATATATTTT. Translated, it gives CASSPTQGEAGNTIYF. The V call is TRBV9, the J call TRBJ1-3, with 8 bases matching TRBD1. In germline, CDR1 is SGDLS, CDR2 YYNGEE. J lost 2 bases, V lost 4 bases, and 8 bases had no gene match. The CDR3 consists of 16 residues. The entire variable domain, with the rest obtained from reference TRBV9 and TRBJ1-3, is as follows: DSGVTQTPKHLITATGQRVTLRCSPRSGDLSVYWYQQSLDQGLQFLIQYYNGEERAKGNILERFSAQQFPDLHSELNLSSLELGDSALYFCASSPTQGEAGNTIYFGEGSWLTVV.

J is TRBJ2-1 and V is TRBV30; TRBD2 agrees at 8 bases. Losses at the gene ends were 2 bases for V and 5 bases for J; bases not matched to a gene: 8. The CDR3 loop spans 15 amino acids. From germline, CDR1 is GTSNPN and CDR2 SVGIG (reference sequence). CDR3 nucleotide sequence: TGTGCCTGGAGTCCACCGGGACTAGGGGACAATGAGCAGTTCTTC. Translated, it gives CAWSPPGLGDNEQFF.

This rearrangement joins TRBV6-2 or TRBV6-3 to TRBJ2-3; a possible D gene is TRBD2 (6 bases). CDR1 and CDR2 from the germline V gene are MNHEY and SVGEGT. The CDR3 is made up of 13 amino acids. V was shortened by 4 bases and J by 1 base, with 6 bases between the two germline ends. The CDR3 loop reads CASSSGGTDTQYF. CDR3 sequence (DNA): TGTGCCAGCAGTTCGGGGGGCACAGATACGCAGTATTTT.

The chain employs TRBV5-6 and TRBJ2-3; D is possibly TRBD2 (6 bases). V was cut by 3 bases and J by 3 bases, with 20 bases left in between. This CDR3 region has 17 residues. Germline V gene data show CDR1 as SGHDT and CDR2 as YYEEEE. CDR3 in amino acids: CASSSQTGSRGTDTQYF. CDR3 DNA sequence: TGTGCCAGCAGCTCACAAACCGGGAGTCGGGGGACAGATACGCAGTATTTT. The variable domain in full, with the rest retrieved from reference TRBV5-6 and TRBJ2-3, is DAGVTQSPTHLIKTRGQQVTLRCSPKSGHDTVSWYQQALGQGPQFIFQYYEEEERQRGNFPDRFSGHQFPNYSSELNVNALLLGDSALYLCASSSQTGSRGTDTQYFGPGTRLTVL.

V and J are TRBV11-1 and TRBJ1-5; 7 bases are shared with TRBD1. V shed 6 bases and J 5 bases; nucleotides not matched to a gene: 4. Per the germline V gene, CDR1 is SGHAT and CDR2 is FQDESV (reference sequence). This CDR3 is built from 13 residues. CDR3 DNA: TGTGCCAGCAGTCTGACAGGGTATCAGCCCCAGCATTTT. It specifies CASSLTGYQPQHF.

The genes are TRBV27 and TRBJ2-7; 7 bases map to TRBD1. Unmatched junction bases numbered 10, after V lost 5 bases and J lost 0 bases. Germline CDR1 is MNHEY and CDR2 is SMNVEV (reference sequence). This CDR3 has 16 amino acids. In nucleotides, the CDR3 is TGTGCCAGCAGTGGACTCGGACAGGCCAGCTCCTACGAGCAGTACTTC. It encodes CASSGLGQASSYEQYF.

This sequence joins TRBV11-3 and TRBJ2-5, with 7 bases fitting TRBD2. V was pared by 1 base and J by 5 bases, with 4 bases of the junction left unmatched. Germline assignment: CDR1 SGHNT and CDR2 YENEEA. The CDR3 loop spans 14 amino acids. CDR3 residues: CASSLAAGAETQYF. CDR3 bases: TGTGCCAGCAGCTTAGCCGCGGGAGCGGAGACCCAGTACTTC.

The chain combines TRBV5-8 with TRBJ2-3, with D unresolved. The CDR3 is 14 residues long. The V gene's germline CDR1 is SGHTS and CDR2 YDEGEE. V was clipped by 4 bases and J by 1 base, with 10 bases between them. This chain's CDR3 is CASSPLRGTDTQYF. CDR3 coding DNA: TGTGCCAGCAGCCCCTTACGGGGCACAGATACGCAGTATTTT.

V is TRBV19 and J is TRBJ2-3, with 8 nucleotides matching TRBD1. The germline gives CDR1 LNHDA, CDR2 SQIVND (reference sequence). This CDR3 has 15 amino acids. After removal of 4 bases from V and 4 bases from J, the junction contained 7 bases not matched to a gene. This CDR3 reads CASSKRQGRSDTQYF. The CDR3 nucleotides are TGTGCCAGTAGTAAAAGACAGGGGCGGTCAGATACGCAGTATTTT.

The CDR3 sequence is CASSETGRIEKLFF. CDR3 DNA: TGTGCCAGCAGCGAGACAGGGAGGATTGAAAAACTGTTTTTT. The V and J genes are TRBV28 and TRBJ1-4, with 7 bases identical to TRBD1. CDR3 length equals 14 residues. Per germline, CDR1 MDHEN and CDR2 SYDVKM. J was trimmed by 7 bases and V by 6 bases; bases with no gene match: 8.

This clone was observed a single time. The chain carries TRBV5-6 and TRBJ1-2; D unclear. This CDR3 is built from 15 residues. Germline CDR1 SGHDT, CDR2 YYEEEE. The V gene lost 0 bases and the J gene lost 4 bases, with 13 bases spanning the gap. The CDR3 DNA reads as TGTGCCAGCAGCTTGGAGGGAGCACGCTCCTATGGCTACACCTTC. This translates into CASSLEGARSYGYTF.

The V and J genes are TRBV30 and TRBJ2-7, with TRBD2 matching 10 bases. Germline-derived CDR1 and CDR2 are GTSNPN and SVGIG (reference sequence). This CDR3 is built from 15 residues. The trim removed 1 base at V and 3 bases at J, leaving 6 bases unmatched. CDR3 loop: CAWSEGLAANYEQYF. Written as DNA, the CDR3 is TGTGCCTGGAGTGAAGGACTAGCGGCGAACTACGAGCAGTACTTC. Full variable domain (remainder filled in from reference TRBV30 and TRBJ2-7): SQTIHQWPATLVQPVGSPLSLECTVEGTSNPNLYWYRQAAGRGLQLLFYSVGIGQISSEVPQNLSASRPQDRQFILSSKKLLLSDSGFYLCAWSEGLAANYEQYFGPGTRLTVT.

V is TRBV1 and J is TRBJ1-2; TRBD1, the table's D call, lacks a check against the DNA. TRBV1 represents a pseudogene. This CDR3 region has 14 residues. The CDR3 region is CTSSPLTGVGGYTF. Here the CDR3 DNA reads TGCACCAGCAGCCCTTTGACAGGGGTGGGCGGCTACACCTTC.

This clone appeared once. The chain is built from TRBV27 and TRBJ1-1; 7 bases line up with TRBD1. CDR3 length: 12 amino acids. With V trimmed by 5 bases and J by 14 bases, 11 bases remained unmatched. Germline CDR1 reads MNHEY; CDR2 reads SMNVEV (reference sequence). The CDR3 sequence: CASSDYRGPGFF. Here the CDR3 DNA reads TGTGCCAGCAGTGACTACAGGGGACCCGGGTTCTTT.

This rearrangement joins TRBV5-1 to TRBJ1-3, with 7 nucleotides matching TRBD1. V was clipped by 4 bases and J by 0 bases; unmatched bases: 4. Germline V gene sequence: CDR1 SGHRS, CDR2 YFSETQ. The CDR3 covers 15 residues. The CDR3 DNA sequence: TGCGCCAGCAGCCCAGGGACAGACTCTGGAAACACCATATATTTT. Its protein product is CASSPGTDSGNTIYF.

V and J are TRBV7-2 and TRBJ2-7, with a possible D match to TRBD2 (5 bases). Trimming cost V 5 bases and J 6 bases, with 20 bases left between them. Per germline, CDR1 SGHTA and CDR2 FQGNSA. The CDR3 runs 15 residues. DNA of the CDR3: TGTGCCAGCAGCCGGCGTCCTGAGGGCTCTTCCGAGCAGTACTTC. This translates into CASSRRPEGSSEQYF.

This chain connects TRBV6-6 to TRBJ1-1; possibly TRBD1 for D (5 bases). CDR1 MNHNY and CDR2 SVGAGI come from the germline V gene (reference sequence). Trimming shortened V by 4 bases and J by 10 bases, and 13 bases separated the two germline ends. The CDR3 runs 12 residues. The DNA for the CDR3 is TGTGCCAGCAGTTCCGAAAGGGGCCTAGCTTTCTTT. Translating it yields CASSSERGLAFF.

This clone occurred once. The chain carries TRBV10-2 and TRBJ2-2, with D tentatively TRBD1 (6 bases). The germline V gene encodes CDR1 WSHSY and CDR2 SAAADI. The ends were cut back, 6 bases at V and 3 bases at J, with 14 bases in the middle. This CDR3 comprises 15 residues. This CDR3 is CASRWGPTDTGELFF. CDR3 in DNA: TGCGCCAGCAGATGGGGGCCCACGGACACCGGGGAGCTGTTTTTT.

The chain joins TRBV3-1 (or the pseudogene TRBV3-2) to TRBJ2-3, with 7 bases fitting TRBD1. The CDR3 is 12 amino acids. Germline CDR1 and CDR2: LGHDT and YNNKEL (reference sequence). The V segment lost 5 bases and the J segment 6 bases; nucleotides outside the gene matches: 2. CDR3: CASSSQGDTQYF. The CDR3 DNA is TGTGCCAGCAGCTCACAGGGGGATACGCAGTATTTT.

This sequence joins TRBV5-1 and TRBJ2-3; 10 nucleotides agree with TRBD2. Germline V CDR1 and CDR2: SGHRS, YFSETQ. The CDR3 is 15 amino acids. V was clipped by 2 bases and J by 4 bases; unmatched bases: 4. CDR3 DNA: TGCGCCAGCAGCTTAGCGGGAGGGCCAGCAGATACGCAGTATTTT. As protein: CASSLAGGPADTQYF.

This clone is medium-sized by share. This rearrangement joins TRBV27 to TRBJ2-1; 9 bases line up with TRBD1. J was trimmed by 4 bases and V by 5 bases; bases with no gene match: 9. Germline assignment: CDR1 MNHEY and CDR2 SMNVEV (reference sequence). There are 16 residues in the CDR3. CDR3 residues: CASSPVQGAPYNEQFF. In nucleotides, the CDR3 is TGTGCCAGCAGTCCGGTACAGGGGGCCCCTTACAATGAGCAGTTCTTC.

J is TRBJ1-2 and V is TRBV28; weak D call: TRBD1 (6 bases). The CDR3 contains 12 residues. Germline assignment: CDR1 MDHEN and CDR2 SYDVKM. The V end lost 5 bases, the J end lost 3 bases, and 7 bases lay between the germline ends. CDR3 protein: CASSTGYYGYTF. DNA of the CDR3: TGTGCCAGCAGTACAGGGTACTATGGCTACACCTTC.

The V call is TRBV5-4, the J call TRBJ1-2, with unresolved D. Deletions cut 0 bases from V and 5 bases from J, with 11 bases between. Germline CDR1 SGHNT, CDR2 YYREEE (reference sequence). CDR3 length equals 14 residues. The CDR3 loop is CASSLVGTDYGYTF. Written as DNA, the CDR3 is TGTGCCAGCAGCTTGGTGGGCACAGATTATGGCTACACCTTC.

The chain uses TRBV6-4 and TRBJ2-3, with D possibly matching TRBD1 (6 bases). Germline V gene sequence: CDR1 MRHNA, CDR2 SNTAGT. V dropped 5 bases and J dropped 0 bases, with 12 bases sitting between them. CDR3 length: 15 residues. The CDR3 is CASSFQGLSTDTQYF. For the CDR3, the DNA is TGTGCCAGCAGTTTTCAGGGGTTGAGCACAGATACGCAGTATTTT.